A single sample gave rise to the 14 T cell receptor beta chains below, sequenced in a study of tumor and adjacent non-tumor tissue in lung cancer. Three rounds of nested PCR, following a modified ARM-PCR protocol, produced the TCRbeta library. TCRdb reprocessed the multiplex PCR reads via MiXCR and lists one record per CDR3 protein. The table has more than 45,000 distinct CDR3 sequences, about 80% seen once. This sample's RNA came from whole unsorted tissue. More than 3 cm separated this lung sample from the edge of the tumor. Specimen: distant non-tumor lung tissue. All receptors derive from a woman aged 55-69 years with non-small cell lung cancer.

The sample holds a few counts of this clonotype. The chain carries TRBV6-6 and TRBJ2-2; 7 bases fit TRBD1. The CDR3 sequence is 19 residues long. Germline values: CDR1 MNHNY, CDR2 SVGAGI (reference sequence). Germline trimming cut 2 bases from V and 7 bases from J; bases unmatched to any gene: 19. For the CDR3, the DNA is TGTGCCAGCAGTTACGGGACAGTCTATCGAGATGGGAAGGGCGGGGAGCTGTTTTTT. This codes for CASSYGTVYRDGKGGELFF.

This clonotype showed up just a few times. The rearrangement uses TRBV7-2 and TRBJ1-1, with D perhaps TRBD1 (5 bases). The germline V and J ends were trimmed by 7 bases and 5 bases, with 20 bases remaining between them. The germline V gene encodes CDR1 SGHTA and CDR2 FQGNSA. This CDR3 is built from 15 residues. For the CDR3, the DNA is TGTGCCAGCACCCAGGGCGGGGCGCGTACTACTGAAGCTTTCTTT. Encoded protein: CASTQGGARTTEAFF.

On this clonotype itself: A much larger clone is a single base away; this may be a read error. The chain carries TRBV30 and TRBJ2-1; D unclear. CDR3 length equals 11 residues. Deletions cut 5 bases from V and 8 bases from J, with 10 bases between. CDR1 is GTSNPN, CDR2 SVGIG, per germline (reference sequence). CDR3 DNA: TGTGCCTGGGGTGAAGGCGATGAGCAGTTCTTC. It encodes CAWGEGDEQFF.

The chain joins TRBV7-9 to TRBJ2-3; D call uncertain. CDR1 and CDR2 (germline): SEHNR, FQNEAQ (reference sequence). Trimming took off 9 bases at V and 4 bases at J, with 11 bases between the two ends. This CDR3 contains 12 residues. The CDR3 nucleotides read TGTGCCAGTAGATCAGTCTCAGATACGCAGTATTTT. Translated: CASRSVSDTQYF.

This clonotype was observed a few times. This may stem from a read error, because a much larger clone lies one nucleotide away. The chain joins TRBV6-1 to TRBJ2-2; D gene ambiguous. The CDR3 length is 14 residues. Deletions cut 4 bases from V and 7 bases from J, with 13 bases between. Germline lookup yields CDR1 MNHNS and CDR2 SASEGT. Here the CDR3 reads CASSGAQRFGELFF. The CDR3 DNA reads as TGTGCCAGCAGTGGAGCGCAGCGATTCGGGGAGCTGTTTTTT.

As to this clonotype: The germline gene is not matched at one end of the junction; a read error may be the cause. The chain links TRBV29-1 to TRBJ1-1, with TRBD1 matching 9 bases. Germline assignment: CDR1 SQVTM and CDR2 ANQGSEA. The CDR3 is 14 amino acids. CDR3 residues: CSVGPSGTGFEAFF. In DNA, the CDR3 is TGCAGTGTTGGTCCCAGTGGGACAGGGTTTGAAGCTTTCTTT.

Comment on this clonotype: Because it lacks the conserved phenylalanine or tryptophan at the end, this CDR3 is likely a read error. The chain has TRBV7-8 and TRBJ1-2, with 7 positions matching TRBD1. The CDR3 loop spans 15 amino acids. Per germline, CDR1 SGHVS and CDR2 FQNEAQ. J gave up 0 bases and V 9 bases, and 10 bases lay outside the gene matches. The CDR3 DNA reads as TGTGCCAGTAGCATAGGGACAGCGGCTAACTATGGCTACACCTCC. Residues: CASSIGTAANYGYTS.

The CDR3 nucleotides are TGTGCCAGCAGTTATTCCGGTAACTACACCTTC. Protein product: CASSYSGNYTF. V and J are TRBV6-6 and TRBJ1-2, with D unresolved. V was shortened by 3 bases and J by 10 bases, with 9 bases between the two germline ends. This CDR3 contains 11 residues. From germline, CDR1 is MNHNY and CDR2 SVGAGI (reference sequence).

The V call is TRBV6-6, the J call TRBJ1-6, with TRBD1 as a possible D gene (5 bases). The germline gives CDR1 MNHNY, CDR2 SVGAGI (reference sequence). This CDR3 has 15 amino acids. V was clipped by 10 bases and J by 9 bases, with 22 bases between them. The DNA of the CDR3 is TGTGCCAACACTCCGGCGGGGCGGGGGTCTTCACCCCTCCACTTT. This codes for CANTPAGRGSSPLHF.

At least ten counts were recorded for this clonotype. The chain links TRBV30 to TRBJ1-6; D remains unclear. Germline V CDR1 and CDR2: GTSNPN, SVGIG (reference sequence). The ends were cut back, 4 bases at V and 8 bases at J, with 12 bases in the middle. This CDR3 contains 13 residues. CDR3 sequence reads: CAWTDRRDSPLHF. CDR3 DNA sequence: TGTGCCTGGACGGATAGACGGGATTCACCCCTCCACTTT.

The rearrangement links TRBV10-3 to TRBJ2-1; 7 bases map to TRBD2. The V gene end was trimmed by 3 bases and the J gene end by 7 bases; junction bases not matched to a gene: 9. From germline, CDR1 is ENHRY and CDR2 SYGVKD. The CDR3 sequence is 15 residues long. For the CDR3, the DNA is TGTGCCATCAGTGAAACTAGCGACCCGCGGAATGAGCAGTTCTTC. This sequence encodes CAISETSDPRNEQFF.

J is TRBJ2-3 and V is TRBV19; D might be TRBD1 (6 bases). This CDR3 is built from 14 residues. Germline V lookup: CDR1 LNHDA, CDR2 SQIVND (reference sequence). Between the trimmed V and J ends, which lost 7 bases and 3 bases, there was a span of 14 bases. CDR3 protein: CASTDGTSTDTQYF. The DNA of the CDR3 is TGTGCCAGTACCGACGGGACATCTACAGATACGCAGTATTTT.

Turning to this clonotype: A read error is possible here, since a much larger clone lies one base away. The CDR3 is CASSLLSGGYNEQFF. The CDR3 coding sequence is TGTGCCAGCAGTCTTCTATCGGGAGGGTACAATGAGCAGTTCTTC. The chain carries TRBV28 and TRBJ2-1, with 8 bases identical to TRBD2. Trimming removed 5 bases from V and 4 bases from J; junction bases left unmatched: 7. The germline CDR1 and CDR2 sequences are MDHEN and SYDVKM. The CDR3 loop spans 15 amino acids. Combining the CDR3 with reference TRBV28 and TRBJ2-1 gives the whole variable domain DVKVTQSSRYLVKRTGEKVFLECVQDMDHENMFWYRQDPGLGLRLIYFSYDVKMKEKGDIPEGYSVSREKKERFSLILESASTNQTSMYLCASSLLSGGYNEQFFGPGTRLTVL.

About this clonotype: The junction departs from the called germline gene at one end, perhaps through a read error. The rearrangement joins TRBV12-3 or TRBV12-4 to TRBJ2-1; D is ambiguous. The CDR3 spans 17 residues. The CDR3, as DNA: TGTGCCACCAGTTTGCGCAAGGCTCTTAATCCGGACAATGAGCAGTTCTTC. It specifies CATSLRKALNPDNEQFF.